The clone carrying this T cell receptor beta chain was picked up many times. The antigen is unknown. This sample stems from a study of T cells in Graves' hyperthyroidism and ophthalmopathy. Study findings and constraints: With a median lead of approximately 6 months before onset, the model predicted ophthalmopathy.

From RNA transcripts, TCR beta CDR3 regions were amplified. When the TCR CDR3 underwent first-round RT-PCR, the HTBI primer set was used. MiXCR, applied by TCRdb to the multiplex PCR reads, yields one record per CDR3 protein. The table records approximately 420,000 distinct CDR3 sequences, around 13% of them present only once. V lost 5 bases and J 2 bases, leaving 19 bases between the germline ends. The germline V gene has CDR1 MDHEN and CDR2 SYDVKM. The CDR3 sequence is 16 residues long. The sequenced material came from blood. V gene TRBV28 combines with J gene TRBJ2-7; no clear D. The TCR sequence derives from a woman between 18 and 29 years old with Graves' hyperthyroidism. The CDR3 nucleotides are TGTGCCAGCAGTACCGTCGGCGCCAAGGTTCCCTACGAGCAGTACTTC. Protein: CASSTVGAKVPYEQYF.